The entry that follows covers one TCR beta chain sequence. Its target antigen remains unknown. Per-nucleotide qualities are absent, and no much larger clonotype sits a single base away. The data belong to a study of blood T cell repertoires in COVID-19 (TCRdb year 2020). General notes on the study: The collaborator samples originated in the United States, Italy and Spain and spanned the acute and convalescent phases of COVID-19. The material from the prospective study consisted of cDNA or gDNA derived from T cells, B-cell-depleted T cells, or PBMCs. Subjects who had been exposed to COVID-19, were actively infected with it, or had recovered from it provided the deeply sampled blood TCRbeta repertoires that made up the dataset. The repertoires were made available in a free public database intended to serve as a resource for research on the immune response to SARS-CoV-2. Samples were obtained from the ongoing ImmuneRACE study (first 160 participants) and from 1,254 subjects provided by 6 global collaborators. The sample metadata nearly always contained a de-identified subject ID, COVID-19 status, age in years and sex. HLA class I and class II types, where available, came from metadata supplied by the sample provider rather than from assay-based typing. Study-wide findings and limitations: Clinical and demographic metadata were provided uncurated, with the amount varying by source and participant.

CDR1 and CDR2 are drawn from the germline V gene (reference sequence): DFQATT, SNEGSKA. After removal of 3 bases from V and 8 bases from J, the junction retains 4 bases not matched to a gene. The CDR3 runs 12 residues from the cysteine to the phenylalanine. The entry retains the CDR3 DNA only, 36 bases that are in frame from base 1. TCRbeta CDR3 regions were amplified from genomic DNA by means of the immunoSEQ Assay, a bias-controlled multiplex PCR. Regarding the original processing steps: Nucleated cell counts per sample were estimated from amplification of reference gene primers within the assay. Sequence reads were collapsed and filtered to measure the absolute abundance of every unique TCRbeta CDR3 rearrangement. For each sample, productive Simpson clonality was calculated as the square root of Simpson's diversity index across productive rearrangements. The clones in this table, taken by TCRdb from immuneACCESS, are in-frame only. Not every clone is retained; where verified, under half of the shortfall comes from an unresolved V gene, and the cause of the rest is unknown. The V and J calls and the clone size are those of that table, but D and trimming were determined from the DNA. The sample table records 150,000 to 200,000 clones; approximately 95% of these occur just once. The top ten constitute roughly 1.9% of the sample.

One collaborating source in Seattle enrolled patients during active infection and followed them longitudinally through the course of disease. Each collaborating institution followed its own protocols to collect whole blood in K2EDTA tubes. Collaborator samples were shipped for TCRbeta analysis as frozen whole blood, isolated PBMCs, or DNA extracted from either sample type. The sequenced sample consisted of peripheral blood. The chain couples TRBV20-1 to TRBJ1-2; 9 central nucleotides agree with TRBD1. The source of this sequence is a woman between 55 and 75 years old with COVID-19, enrolled during active disease. The DNA is as follows: TGCAGTGCTAGTGGGACAGGGTTCGGCTACACCTTC. It translates as CSASGTGFGYTF.